The next 5 T cell receptor beta chains were all read from a single sample in a study of blood T cell repertoires in COVID-19. This table comes from immunoSEQ multiplex PCR, and its TCRdb copy is limited to in-frame clones, with some not included. This table holds some 290,000 clones, approximately 86% found once. Sequenced material: peripheral blood. The receptor source for this set is a woman between 45 and 60 years old who had recovered from COVID-19.

The CDR3 bases are TGTGCCAGCAGTTACCGGCAGACTGGAGAAAAACTGTTTTTT. Translated, it gives CASSYRQTGEKLFF. V usage is TRBV6-5 and J usage is TRBJ1-4; D gene unclear. The CDR3 length is 14 residues. The V and J ends lost 2 bases and 8 bases respectively, with 12 bases between them. Germline CDR1 reads MNHEY; CDR2 reads SVGAGI.

This sequence joins TRBV30 and TRBJ2-7; 13 nucleotides align to TRBD2. The CDR3 runs 13 residues. V dropped 3 bases and J dropped 12; count of bases not matched to a gene: 8. Germline CDR1 GTSNPN, CDR2 SVGIG (reference sequence). The CDR3 DNA sequence: TGTGCCTGGAGCCTGACTAGCGGGAGGAACTTGTACTTC. This sequence encodes CAWSLTSGRNLYF.

CDR3 nucleotide sequence: TGTGCCAGCAGGCGGGGGGATAGCTATGGCTACACCTTC. It specifies CASRRGDSYGYTF. The genes are TRBV6-6 and TRBJ1-2; D possibly corresponds to TRBD1 (5 bases). Germline V CDR1 and CDR2: MNHNY, SVGAGI (reference sequence). Trimming left V 6 bases short and J 4 bases short, with 12 bases between. CDR3 length: 13 residues.

The J gene is TRBJ2-1, the V gene TRBV27, with 13 bases lining up with TRBD2. This CDR3 is built from 17 residues. Germline V gives CDR1 MNHEY, CDR2 SMNVEV (reference sequence). After removal of 11 bases from V and 5 bases from J, the junction contained 15 bases not matched to a gene. The CDR3 region has the DNA TGTGCCGGCACTGACATATCGGGACTAGCGGGAAACAATGAGCAGTTCTTC. It is translated as CAGTDISGLAGNNEQFF.

The chain combines TRBV6-5 with TRBJ2-5; tentative D call: TRBD1 (6 bases). The V gene lost 6 bases and the J gene lost 2 bases, with 13 bases spanning the gap. The CDR3 has 14 amino acids. The germline V gene encodes CDR1 MNHEY and CDR2 SVGAGI. The CDR3 nucleotides read TGTGCCAGCAGACATCCTGGACAGCAAGAGACCCAGTACTTC. Its translation: CASRHPGQQETQYF.